This is a list of T cell receptor beta chains from one sample in a study of T-cell memory formation after mild COVID-19. TCRdb fed the 5' RACE reads into MiXCR, producing one record per CDR3 protein. The sample yields about 340,000 distinct CDR3 sequences, 20% to 25% seen once. The sequencing input was PBMCs or a T cell subset sorted from them (not recorded which). Every receptor here comes from a man aged 18 to 30 who had mild COVID-19 (a few samples of this study predate the infection). Cell type and time point are not known. Each CDR3 is given with its conserved first and last residue. Each record gives: J gene, V gene, D gene, clone size, CDR3 protein, CDR3 DNA. D genes are given only for firm matches. Clone size is stated in some rows and not others, as once, few, many or a class when expanded.

TRBJ2-5	TRBV7-2	TRBD2	few	CASSPSSGGSETQYF	TGTGCCAGCAGCCCAAGCTCGGGGGGATCCGAGACCCAGTACTTC
TRBJ1-5	TRBV7-2	TRBD1	NA	CASSLAPATGVGQHF	TGTGCCAGCAGCTTAGCCCCAGCTACAGGGGTCGGCCAGCATTTT
TRBJ1-4	TRBV4-1	NA	once	CASKPTGSVATNEKLFF	TGCGCCAGCAAACCCACGGGATCGGTTGCAACTAATGAAAAACTGTTTTTT
TRBJ1-2	TRBV12-3/TRBV12-4	TRBD1	few	CASSLRGYFGYTF	TGTGCCAGCAGTCTCAGGGGGTACTTTGGCTACACCTTC
TRBJ2-3	TRBV20-1	TRBD2	NA	CSARRAGPGDTQYF	TGCAGTGCTAGACGAGCGGGGCCAGGGGATACGCAGTATTTT
TRBJ2-3	TRBV12-3/TRBV12-4	TRBD1	few	CASSLGQGHTDTQYF	TGTGCCAGCAGTCTGGGACAGGGCCACACAGATACGCAGTATTTT
TRBJ2-2	TRBV5-1	NA	NA	CASSHGTITGELFF	TGCGCCAGCAGCCACGGGACGATCACCGGGGAGCTGTTTTTT
TRBJ1-2	TRBV9	NA	few	CASSPRTRTAGGYTF	TGTGCCAGCAGCCCCAGAACACGGACAGCTGGTGGCTACACCTTC
TRBJ2-7	TRBV5-1	TRBD1	NA	CASSHTPGQQYEQYF	TGCGCCAGCAGCCACACGCCGGGACAGCAATACGAGCAGTACTTC
TRBJ1-5	TRBV10-1	NA	few	CASSERAETGDF	TGCGCCAGCAGTGAGAGGGCAGAGACGGGGGATTTT
TRBJ1-5	TRBV6-6	NA	NA	CASSQPNQPQHF	TGTGCCAGCAGTCAACCTAATCAGCCCCAGCATTTT
TRBJ2-3	TRBV27	TRBD1	NA	CASSLNYRGPSTDTQYF	TGTGCCAGCAGTTTAAATTACAGGGGCCCCAGCACAGATACGCAGTATTTT
TRBJ1-5	TRBV12-3/TRBV12-4	NA	few	CASSLSAGNQPQHF	TGTGCCAGCAGTTTATCAGCAGGCAATCAGCCCCAGCATTTT
TRBJ2-2	TRBV6-2/TRBV6-3	NA	NA	CASSYYPAGELFF	TGTGCCAGCAGTTACTACCCCGCCGGGGAGCTGTTTTTT
TRBJ2-1	TRBV27	NA	few	CASRSLASQYNEQFF	TGTGCCAGCAGATCTCTAGCTAGCCAGTACAATGAGCAGTTCTTC
TRBJ1-1	TRBV20-1	NA	few	CSAREPGLKAFF	TGCAGTGCTAGGGAACCCGGACTCAAAGCTTTCTTT
TRBJ2-3	TRBV7-2	NA	few	CASSLVWDTDTQYF	TGTGCCAGCAGCTTAGTATGGGACACAGATACGCAGTATTTT
TRBJ2-4	TRBV21-1	NA	NA	CASSQMAGGGDIQYF	TGTGCCAGCAGCCAAATGGCGGGGGGCGGAGACATTCAGTACTTC
TRBJ2-1	TRBV20-1	TRBD2	NA	CSAEPQRGYYNEQFF	TGCAGTGCCGAGCCCCAGCGGGGGTACTACAATGAGCAGTTCTTC
TRBJ2-3	TRBV20-1	NA	NA	CSARVGGRTQYF	TGCAGTGCTAGGGTAGGGGGAAGGACGCAGTATTTT
TRBJ2-7	TRBV5-1	TRBD1	NA	CASSSGTGGIYEQYF	TGCGCCAGCAGCTCCGGGACAGGGGGAATCTACGAGCAGTACTTC
TRBJ2-1	TRBV11-2	TRBD2	NA	CASSLASGGPLTYNEQFF	TGTGCCAGCAGCTTAGCTAGCGGGGGGCCCTTAACTTACAATGAGCAGTTCTTC
TRBJ2-5	TRBV20-1	TRBD2	few	CSASDVRGGGLETQYF	TGCAGTGCGAGCGATGTTCGGGGGGGCGGTTTGGAGACCCAGTACTTC
TRBJ1-1	TRBV4-3	TRBD1	few	CASSQGQGGATEAFF	TGCGCCAGCAGCCAAGGACAGGGAGGCGCCACTGAAGCTTTCTTT
TRBJ1-2	TRBV5-1	NA	few	CASSLGRGREGYTF	TGCGCCAGCAGCTTGGGACGGGGGCGCGAAGGCTACACCTTC
TRBJ2-6	TRBV6-2/TRBV6-3	NA	NA	CASSYWRTGANVLTF	TGTGCCAGCAGTTACTGGAGGACTGGGGCCAACGTCCTGACTTTC
TRBJ1-2	TRBV7-2	NA	NA	CASSSQARRGAGYGYTF	TGTGCCAGCAGCTCCCAAGCCCGGAGGGGGGCAGGCTATGGCTACACCTTC
TRBJ2-2	TRBV7-3	NA	NA	CASSSRGVGELFF	TGTGCCAGCAGCTCCAGGGGGGTCGGGGAGCTGTTTTTT